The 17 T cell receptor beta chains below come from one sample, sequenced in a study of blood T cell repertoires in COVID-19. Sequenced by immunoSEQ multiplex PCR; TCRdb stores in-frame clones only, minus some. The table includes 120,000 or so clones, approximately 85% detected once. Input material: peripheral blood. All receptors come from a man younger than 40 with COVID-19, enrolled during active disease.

Here the CDR3 DNA reads TGTGCCAGCTTCTGGGGAGTGGCTAATGAAAAACTGTTTTTT. Amino acids: CASFWGVANEKLFF. The rearrangement uses TRBV2 and TRBJ1-4, with D hard to call. Deletions cut 8 bases from V and 3 bases from J, with 13 bases between. The CDR3 has 14 amino acids. CDR1 and CDR2 (germline): SNHLY, FYNNEI.

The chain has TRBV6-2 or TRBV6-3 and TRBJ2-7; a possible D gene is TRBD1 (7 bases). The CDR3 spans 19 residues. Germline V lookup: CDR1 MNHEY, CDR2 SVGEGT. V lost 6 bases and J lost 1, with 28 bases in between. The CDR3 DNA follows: TGTGCCAGCAGCCCCTTCAATTCCTTCAGGGGGGCGCGGTCCTACGAGCAGTACTTC. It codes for CASSPFNSFRGARSYEQYF.

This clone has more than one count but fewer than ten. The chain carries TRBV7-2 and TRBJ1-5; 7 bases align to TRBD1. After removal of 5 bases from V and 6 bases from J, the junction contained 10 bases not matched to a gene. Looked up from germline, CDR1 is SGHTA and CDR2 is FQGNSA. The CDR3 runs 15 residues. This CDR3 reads CASSRQGGSSQPQHF. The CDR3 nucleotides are TGTGCCAGCAGCCGTCAGGGGGGCTCAAGTCAGCCCCAGCATTTT.

The DNA of the CDR3 is TGTGCCAGCACACAGGGGGACCAGTACTTC. Protein product: CASTQGDQYF. The chain combines TRBV6-5 with TRBJ2-5; 8 nucleotides align to TRBD1. In germline, CDR1 is MNHEY, CDR2 SVGAGI. The CDR3 has 10 residues. The V and J ends lost 7 bases and 10 bases, in that order; junction bases with no gene match: 2.

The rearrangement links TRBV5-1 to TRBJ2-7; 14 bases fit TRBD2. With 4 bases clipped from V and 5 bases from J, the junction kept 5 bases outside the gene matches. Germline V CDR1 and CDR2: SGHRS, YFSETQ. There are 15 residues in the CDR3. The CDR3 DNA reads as TGCGCCAGCAGCCCCGGGACTAGCGGGAGCCACGAGCAGTACTTC. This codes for CASSPGTSGSHEQYF.

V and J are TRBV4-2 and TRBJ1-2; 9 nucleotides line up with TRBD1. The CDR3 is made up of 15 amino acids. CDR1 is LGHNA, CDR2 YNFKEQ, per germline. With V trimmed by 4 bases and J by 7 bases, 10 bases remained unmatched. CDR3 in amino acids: CASSRQDRGTGGYTF. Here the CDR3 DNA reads TGTGCCAGCAGCCGTCAGGACAGGGGTACCGGTGGCTACACCTTC.

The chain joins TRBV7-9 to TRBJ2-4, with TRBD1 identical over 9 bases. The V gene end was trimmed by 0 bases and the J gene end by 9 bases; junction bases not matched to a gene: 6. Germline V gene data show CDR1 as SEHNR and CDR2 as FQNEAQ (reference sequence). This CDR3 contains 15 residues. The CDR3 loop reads CASSLAGTGLTIQYF. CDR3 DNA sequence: TGTGCCAGCAGCTTAGCGGGGACAGGGTTGACCATTCAGTACTTC.

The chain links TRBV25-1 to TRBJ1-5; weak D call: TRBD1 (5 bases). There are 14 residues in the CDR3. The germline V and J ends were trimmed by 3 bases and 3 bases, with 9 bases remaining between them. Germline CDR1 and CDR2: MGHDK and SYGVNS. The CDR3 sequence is CASSDTGANQPQHF. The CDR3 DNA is TGTGCCAGCAGTGATACAGGTGCCAATCAGCCCCAGCATTTT.

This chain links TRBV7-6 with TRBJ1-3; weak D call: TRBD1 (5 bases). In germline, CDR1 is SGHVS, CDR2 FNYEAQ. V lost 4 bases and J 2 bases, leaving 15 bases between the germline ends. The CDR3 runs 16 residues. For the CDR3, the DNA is TGTGCCAGCAGCTCTGGGACTCCGGGGCCTGGAAACACCATATATTTT. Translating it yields CASSSGTPGPGNTIYF.

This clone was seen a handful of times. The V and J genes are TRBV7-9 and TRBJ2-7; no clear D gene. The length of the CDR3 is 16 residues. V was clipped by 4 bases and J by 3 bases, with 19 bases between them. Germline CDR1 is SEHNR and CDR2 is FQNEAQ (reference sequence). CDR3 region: CASSSALLGANYEQYF. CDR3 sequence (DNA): TGTGCCAGCAGCTCCGCCCTGCTTGGAGCAAACTACGAGCAGTACTTC.

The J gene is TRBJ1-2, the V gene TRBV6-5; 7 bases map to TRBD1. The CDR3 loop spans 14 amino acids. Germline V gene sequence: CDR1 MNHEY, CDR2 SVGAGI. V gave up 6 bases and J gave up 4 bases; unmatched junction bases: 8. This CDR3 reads CASSQYRGSYGYTF. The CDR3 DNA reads TGTGCCAGCAGCCAATACAGGGGCTCCTATGGCTACACCTTC.

CDR3 amino acids: CASSLAGTGGEAFF. CDR3 nucleotide sequence: TGTGCCAGCAGCCTAGCCGGGACAGGGGGTGAAGCTTTCTTT. The chain has TRBV5-6 and TRBJ1-1; 11 nucleotides match TRBD1. CDR1 and CDR2 (germline): SGHDT, YYEEEE. J lost 7 bases, V lost 4 bases, and 6 bases had no gene match. This CDR3 contains 14 residues.

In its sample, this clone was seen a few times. In nucleotides, the CDR3 is TGTGCCAGTAGTATATTCGGGGGGCCGGGAAGCAATCAGCCCCAGCATTTT. It yields the protein CASSIFGGPGSNQPQHF. This rearrangement joins TRBV19 to TRBJ1-5, with D possibly being TRBD1 (6 bases). The CDR3 length is 17 residues. Germline-derived CDR1 and CDR2 are LNHDA and SQIVND (reference sequence). The V end was cut by 2 bases, the J end by 1 base, with 15 bases between.

Here the CDR3 DNA reads TGTGCCAGCAGCTTTTTTAGCAGGGCTGAGGAGGGCTACACCTTC. It yields the protein CASSFFSRAEEGYTF. The chain combines TRBV7-9 with TRBJ1-2; D might be TRBD1 (5 bases). The CDR3 is 15 residues long. V was pared by 3 bases and J by 8 bases, with 19 bases between. Germline CDR1 SEHNR, CDR2 FQNEAQ (reference sequence). Full variable domain (outside the CDR3, taken from reference TRBV7-9 and TRBJ1-2): DTGVSQNPRHKITKRGQNVTFRCDPISEHNRLYWYRQTLGQGPEFLTYFQNEAQLEKSRLLSDRFSAERPKGSFSTLEIQRTEQGDSAMYLCASSFFSRAEEGYTFGSGTRLTVV.

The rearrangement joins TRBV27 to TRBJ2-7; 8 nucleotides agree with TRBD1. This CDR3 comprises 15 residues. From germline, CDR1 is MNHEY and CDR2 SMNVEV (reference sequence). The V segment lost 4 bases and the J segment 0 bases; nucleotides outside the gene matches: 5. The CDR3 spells CASSSMDRVSYEQYF. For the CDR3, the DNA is TGTGCCAGCAGTTCCATGGACAGGGTCTCCTACGAGCAGTACTTC.

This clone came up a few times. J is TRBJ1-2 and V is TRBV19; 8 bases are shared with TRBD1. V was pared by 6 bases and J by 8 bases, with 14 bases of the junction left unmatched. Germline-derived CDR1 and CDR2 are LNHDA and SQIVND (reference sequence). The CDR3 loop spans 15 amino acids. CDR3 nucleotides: TGTGCCAGTAGACTTCCGGTACAGGGGGACGCGGGCTACACCTTC. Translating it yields CASRLPVQGDAGYTF. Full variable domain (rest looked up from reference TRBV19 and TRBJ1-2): DGGITQSPKYLFRKEGQNVTLSCEQNLNHDAMYWYRQDPGQGLRLIYYSQIVNDFQKGDIAEGYSVSREKKESFPLTVTSAQKNPTAFYLCASRLPVQGDAGYTFGSGTRLTVV.

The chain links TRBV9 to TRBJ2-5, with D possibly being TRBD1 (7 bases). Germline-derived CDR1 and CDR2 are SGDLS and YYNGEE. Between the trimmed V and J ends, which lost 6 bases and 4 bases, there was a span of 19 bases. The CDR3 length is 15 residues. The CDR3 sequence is CASTQGGGRGETQYF. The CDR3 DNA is TGTGCCAGCACCCAGGGGGGTGGTAGAGGAGAGACCCAGTACTTC.